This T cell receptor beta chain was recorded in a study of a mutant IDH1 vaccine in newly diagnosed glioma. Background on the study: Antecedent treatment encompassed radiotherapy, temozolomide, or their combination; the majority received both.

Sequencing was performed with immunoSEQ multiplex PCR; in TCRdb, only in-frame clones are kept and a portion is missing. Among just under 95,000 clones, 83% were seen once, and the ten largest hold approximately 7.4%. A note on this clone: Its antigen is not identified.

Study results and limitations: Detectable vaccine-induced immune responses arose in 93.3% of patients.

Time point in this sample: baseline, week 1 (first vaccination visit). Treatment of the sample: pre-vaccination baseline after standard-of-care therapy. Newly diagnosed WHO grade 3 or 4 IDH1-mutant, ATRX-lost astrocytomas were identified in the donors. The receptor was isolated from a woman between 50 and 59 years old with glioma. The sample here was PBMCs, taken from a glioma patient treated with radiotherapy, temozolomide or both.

The CDR3 reads CASSEGTGTYEQYF. DNA of the CDR3: TGTGCCAGCAGCGAGGGGACAGGGACCTACGAGCAGTACTTC. V gene TRBV9 combines with J gene TRBJ2-7; 9 bases align to TRBD1. CDR1 and CDR2 from the germline V gene are SGDLS and YYNGEE. The CDR3 totals 14 residues. V lost 3 bases to trimming and J lost 2 bases; unmatched junction nucleotides: 3.